This TCR beta chain was recovered during a study of technical replicates of blood from a handful of donors. Profiling relied on immunoSEQ multiplex PCR, and the TCRdb table lists in-frame clones only, not all of them. Here the sample spans under 85,000 clones, just under 95% being singletons. The germline V gene encodes CDR1 MGHDK and CDR2 SYGVNS. This CDR3 contains 15 residues. V lost 5 bases and J lost 6, with 17 bases in between. This TCR was sampled from a human donor in good health. The rearrangement links TRBV25-1 to TRBJ2-4; D is perhaps TRBD2 (6 bases). Sample: T cells isolated from PBMCs. CDR3 sequence (DNA): TGTGCCAGCAGTATTAGACGGGACTTTACAAACATTCAGTACTTC. Its protein product is CASSIRRDFTNIQYF.